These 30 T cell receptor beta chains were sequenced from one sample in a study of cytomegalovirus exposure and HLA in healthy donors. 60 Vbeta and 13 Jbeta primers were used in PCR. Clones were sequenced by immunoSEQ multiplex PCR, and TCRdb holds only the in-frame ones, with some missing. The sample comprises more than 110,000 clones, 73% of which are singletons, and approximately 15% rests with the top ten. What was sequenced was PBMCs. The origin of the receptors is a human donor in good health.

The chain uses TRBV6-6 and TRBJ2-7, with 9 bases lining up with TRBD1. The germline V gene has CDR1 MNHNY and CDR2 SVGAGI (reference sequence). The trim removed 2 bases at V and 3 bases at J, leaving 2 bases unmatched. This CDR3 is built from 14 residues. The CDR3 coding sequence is TGTGCCAGCAGTTACGGGACAGGGTTCTACGAGCAGTACTTC. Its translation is CASSYGTGFYEQYF.

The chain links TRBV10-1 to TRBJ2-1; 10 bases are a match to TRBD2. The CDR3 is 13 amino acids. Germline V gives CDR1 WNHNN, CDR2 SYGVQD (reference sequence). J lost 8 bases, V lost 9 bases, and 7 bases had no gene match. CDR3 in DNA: TGCGCCAGGGTGCAGCGGGGGGGGCATGAGCAGTTCTTC. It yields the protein CARVQRGGHEQFF.

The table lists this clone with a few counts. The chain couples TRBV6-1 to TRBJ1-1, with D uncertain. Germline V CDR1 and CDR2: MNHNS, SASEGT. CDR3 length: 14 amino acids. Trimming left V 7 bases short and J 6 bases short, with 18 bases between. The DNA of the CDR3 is TGTGCCAGCATTTGGTCGTCTATATCTGCTGAAGCTTTCTTT. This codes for CASIWSSISAEAFF.

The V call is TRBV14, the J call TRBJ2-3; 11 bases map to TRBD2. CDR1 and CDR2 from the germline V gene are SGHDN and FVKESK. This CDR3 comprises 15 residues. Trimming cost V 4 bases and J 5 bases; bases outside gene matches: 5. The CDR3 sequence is CASSRSGGALDTQYF. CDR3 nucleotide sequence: TGTGCCAGCAGCCGTAGCGGGGGGGCCTTAGATACGCAGTATTTT.

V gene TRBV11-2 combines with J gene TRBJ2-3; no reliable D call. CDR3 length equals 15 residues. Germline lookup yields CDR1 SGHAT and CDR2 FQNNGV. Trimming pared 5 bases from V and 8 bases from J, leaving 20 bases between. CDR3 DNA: TGTGCCAGCAGCCCCCAGTTGCCCCAGCTAGGTACGCAGTATTTT. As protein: CASSPQLPQLGTQYF.

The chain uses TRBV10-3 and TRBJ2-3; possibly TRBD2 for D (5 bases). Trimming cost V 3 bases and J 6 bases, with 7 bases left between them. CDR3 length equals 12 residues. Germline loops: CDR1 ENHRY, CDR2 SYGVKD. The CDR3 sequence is CAISDRGDTQYF. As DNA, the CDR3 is TGTGCCATCAGTGACCGAGGGGATACGCAGTATTTT.

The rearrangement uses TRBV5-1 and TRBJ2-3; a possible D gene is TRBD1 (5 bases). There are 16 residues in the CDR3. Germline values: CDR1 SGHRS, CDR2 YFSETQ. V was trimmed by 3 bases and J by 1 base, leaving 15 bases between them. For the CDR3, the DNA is TGCGCCAGCAGCTCGGAAACAGGTCCCGGCACAGATACGCAGTATTTT. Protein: CASSSETGPGTDTQYF.

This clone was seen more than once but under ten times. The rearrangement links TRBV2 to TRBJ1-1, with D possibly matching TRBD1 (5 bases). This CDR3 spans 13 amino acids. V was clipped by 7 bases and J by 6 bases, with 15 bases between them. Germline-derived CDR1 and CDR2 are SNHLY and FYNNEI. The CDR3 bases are TGTGCCAGCAAAAGGGCCAGGGCATCTGAAGCTTTCTTT. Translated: CASKRARASEAFF.

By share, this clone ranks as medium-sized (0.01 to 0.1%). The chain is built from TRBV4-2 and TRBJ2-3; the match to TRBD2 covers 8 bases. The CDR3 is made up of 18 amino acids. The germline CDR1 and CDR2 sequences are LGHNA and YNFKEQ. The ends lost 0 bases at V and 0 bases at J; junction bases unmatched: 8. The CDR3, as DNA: TGTGCCAGCAGCCAAGAATGGTCGGGAGGGACTAGCACAGATACGCAGTATTTT. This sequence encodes CASSQEWSGGTSTDTQYF.

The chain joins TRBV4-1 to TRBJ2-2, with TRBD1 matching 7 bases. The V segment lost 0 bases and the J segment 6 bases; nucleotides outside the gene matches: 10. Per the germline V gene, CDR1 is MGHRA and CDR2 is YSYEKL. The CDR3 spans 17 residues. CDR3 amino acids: CASSQDRTGERAGELFF. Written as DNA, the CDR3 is TGCGCCAGCAGCCAAGATCGTACAGGGGAGAGGGCCGGGGAGCTGTTTTTT.

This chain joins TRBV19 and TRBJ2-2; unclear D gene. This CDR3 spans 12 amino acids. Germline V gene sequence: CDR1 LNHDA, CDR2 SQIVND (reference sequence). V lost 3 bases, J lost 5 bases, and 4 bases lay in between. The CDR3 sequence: CASSMRTGELFF. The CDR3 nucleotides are TGTGCCAGTAGTATGCGGACCGGGGAGCTGTTTTTT.

CDR3 sequence: CASSSEGTEAFF. In DNA form, the CDR3 reads TGTGCCAGCAGCTCCGAGGGAACTGAAGCTTTCTTT. The genes are TRBV9 and TRBJ1-1; D not certain. The germline V gene encodes CDR1 SGDLS and CDR2 YYNGEE. V was trimmed by 4 bases and J by 5 bases, leaving 9 bases between them. The CDR3 spans 12 residues.

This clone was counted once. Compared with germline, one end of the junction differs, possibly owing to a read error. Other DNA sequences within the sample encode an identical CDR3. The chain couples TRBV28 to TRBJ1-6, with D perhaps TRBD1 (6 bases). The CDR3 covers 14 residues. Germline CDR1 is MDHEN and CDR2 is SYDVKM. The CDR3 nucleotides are TGTGCTAGCAGCCAGACAGGTTTGGGTTCACCCCTCCACTTT. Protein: CASSQTGLGSPLHF. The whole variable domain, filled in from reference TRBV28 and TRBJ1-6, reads DVKVTQSSRYLVKRTGEKVFLECVQDMDHENMFWYRQDPGLGLRLIYFSYDVKMKEKGDIPEGYSVSREKKERFSLILESASTNQTSMYLCASSQTGLGSPLHFGNGTRLTVT.

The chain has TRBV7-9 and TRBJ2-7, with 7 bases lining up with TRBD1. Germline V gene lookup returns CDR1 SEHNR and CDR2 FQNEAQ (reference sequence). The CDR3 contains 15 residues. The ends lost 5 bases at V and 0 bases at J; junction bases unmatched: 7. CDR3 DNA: TGTGCCAGCAGCCCCACAGGGGCGGACTCCTACGAGCAGTACTTC. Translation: CASSPTGADSYEQYF.

Written as DNA, the CDR3 is TGCAGCGTCGCCGGGAGTGAAAAACTGTTTTTT. Translated: CSVAGSEKLFF. The rearrangement links TRBV29-1 to TRBJ1-4; no firm D call. This CDR3 is built from 11 residues. Germline CDR1 SQVTM, CDR2 ANQGSEA. V was pared by 6 bases and J by 7 bases, with 9 bases between.

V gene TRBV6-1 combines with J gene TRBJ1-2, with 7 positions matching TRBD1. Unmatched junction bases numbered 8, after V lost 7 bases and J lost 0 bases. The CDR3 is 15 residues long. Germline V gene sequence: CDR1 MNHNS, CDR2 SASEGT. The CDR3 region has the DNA TGTGCCAGCAAGGAGAGACAGGGAGCTAACTATGGCTACACCTTC. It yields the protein CASKERQGANYGYTF.

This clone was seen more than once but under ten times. The CDR3: CASGEYQYNEQFF. The CDR3 region has the DNA TGTGCCAGCGGGGAGTATCAGTACAATGAGCAGTTCTTC. The V gene is TRBV2, the J gene TRBJ2-1; D might be TRBD2 (5 bases). The CDR3 runs to 13 residues. From germline, CDR1 is SNHLY and CDR2 FYNNEI. Trimming shortened V by 8 bases and J by 4 bases, and 12 bases separated the two germline ends.

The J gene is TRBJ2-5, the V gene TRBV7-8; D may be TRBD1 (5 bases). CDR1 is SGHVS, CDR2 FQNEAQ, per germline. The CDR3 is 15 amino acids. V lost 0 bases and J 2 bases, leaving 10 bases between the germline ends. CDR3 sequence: CASSLAKGIQETQYF. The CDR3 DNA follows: TGTGCCAGCAGCTTAGCGAAGGGGATACAAGAGACCCAGTACTTC.

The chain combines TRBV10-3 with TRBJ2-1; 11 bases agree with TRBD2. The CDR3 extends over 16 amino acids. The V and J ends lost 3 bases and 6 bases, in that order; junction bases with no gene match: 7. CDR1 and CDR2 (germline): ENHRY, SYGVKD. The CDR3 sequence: CAISDPTSGGSNEQFF. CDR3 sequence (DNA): TGTGCCATCAGTGATCCAACTAGCGGGGGTTCCAATGAGCAGTTCTTC.

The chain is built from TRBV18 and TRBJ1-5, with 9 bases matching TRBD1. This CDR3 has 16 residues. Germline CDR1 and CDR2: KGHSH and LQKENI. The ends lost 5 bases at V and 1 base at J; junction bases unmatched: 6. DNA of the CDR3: TGTGCCAGCTCATACGGACAGGGGAGCAGCAATCAGCCCCAGCATTTT. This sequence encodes CASSYGQGSSNQPQHF.

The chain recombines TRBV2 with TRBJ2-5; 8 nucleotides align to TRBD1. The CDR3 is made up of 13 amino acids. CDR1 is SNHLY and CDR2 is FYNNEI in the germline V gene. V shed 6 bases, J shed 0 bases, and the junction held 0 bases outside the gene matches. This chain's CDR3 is CASRDRDQETQYF. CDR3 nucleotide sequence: TGTGCCAGCAGGGACAGGGACCAAGAGACCCAGTACTTC. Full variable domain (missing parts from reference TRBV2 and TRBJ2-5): EPEVTQTPSHQVTQMGQEVILRCVPISNHLYFYWYRQILGQKVEFLVSFYNNEISEKSEIFDDQFSVERPDGSNFTLKIRSTKLEDSAMYFCASRDRDQETQYFGPGTRLLVL.

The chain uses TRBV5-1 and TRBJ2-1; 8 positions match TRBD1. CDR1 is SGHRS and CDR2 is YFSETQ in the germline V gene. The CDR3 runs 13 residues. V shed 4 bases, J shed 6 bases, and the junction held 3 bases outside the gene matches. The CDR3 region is CASSGTGSNEQFF. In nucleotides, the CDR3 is TGCGCCAGCAGCGGGACAGGCAGCAATGAGCAGTTCTTC.

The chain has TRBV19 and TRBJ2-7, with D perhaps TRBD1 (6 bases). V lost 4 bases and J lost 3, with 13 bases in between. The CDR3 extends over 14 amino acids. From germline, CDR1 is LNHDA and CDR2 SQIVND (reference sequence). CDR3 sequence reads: CASSKGTQSYEQYF. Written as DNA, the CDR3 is TGTGCCAGTAGTAAGGGGACACAGAGCTACGAGCAGTACTTC. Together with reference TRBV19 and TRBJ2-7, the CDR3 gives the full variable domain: DGGITQSPKYLFRKEGQNVTLSCEQNLNHDAMYWYRQDPGQGLRLIYYSQIVNDFQKGDIAEGYSVSREKKESFPLTVTSAQKNPTAFYLCASSKGTQSYEQYFGPGTRLTVT.

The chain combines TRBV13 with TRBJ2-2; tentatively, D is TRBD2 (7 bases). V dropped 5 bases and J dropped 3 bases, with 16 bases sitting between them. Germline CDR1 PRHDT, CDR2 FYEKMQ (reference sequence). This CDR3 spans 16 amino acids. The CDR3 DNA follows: TGTGCCAGCAGCCCGCATGGGGGGGGCGACACCGGGGAGCTGTTTTTT. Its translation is CASSPHGGGDTGELFF.

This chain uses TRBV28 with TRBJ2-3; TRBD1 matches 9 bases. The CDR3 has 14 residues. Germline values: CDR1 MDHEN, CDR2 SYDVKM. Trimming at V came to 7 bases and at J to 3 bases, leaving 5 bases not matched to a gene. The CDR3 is CASTTGQGTDTQYF. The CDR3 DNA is TGTGCCAGCACCACGGGACAGGGAACAGATACGCAGTATTTT.

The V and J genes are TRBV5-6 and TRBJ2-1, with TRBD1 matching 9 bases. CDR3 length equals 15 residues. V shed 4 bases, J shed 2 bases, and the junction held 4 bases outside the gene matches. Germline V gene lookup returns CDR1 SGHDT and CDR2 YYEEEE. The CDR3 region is CASSQRQGAYNEQFF. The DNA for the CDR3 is TGTGCCAGCAGCCAACGACAGGGGGCCTACAATGAGCAGTTCTTC.

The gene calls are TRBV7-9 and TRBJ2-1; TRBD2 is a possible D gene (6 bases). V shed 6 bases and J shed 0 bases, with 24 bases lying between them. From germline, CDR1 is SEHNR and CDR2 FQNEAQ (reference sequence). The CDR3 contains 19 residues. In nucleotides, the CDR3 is TGTGCCAGCAGACGAGGGACTTCCGTAGCGAGGGACTCCTACAATGAGCAGTTCTTC. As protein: CASRRGTSVARDSYNEQFF.

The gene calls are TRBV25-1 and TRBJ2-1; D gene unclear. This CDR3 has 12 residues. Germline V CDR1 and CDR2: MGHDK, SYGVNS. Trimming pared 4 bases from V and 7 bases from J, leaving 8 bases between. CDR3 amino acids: CASSVNINEQFF. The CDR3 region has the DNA TGTGCCAGCAGTGTTAATATAAATGAGCAGTTCTTC.

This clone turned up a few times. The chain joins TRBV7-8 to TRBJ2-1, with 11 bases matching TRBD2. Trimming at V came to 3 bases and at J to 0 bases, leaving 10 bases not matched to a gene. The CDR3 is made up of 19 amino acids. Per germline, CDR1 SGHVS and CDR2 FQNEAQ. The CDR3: CASSFYRLAGFDSYNEQFF. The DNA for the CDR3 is TGTGCCAGCAGCTTTTATAGACTAGCGGGATTTGACTCCTACAATGAGCAGTTCTTC.

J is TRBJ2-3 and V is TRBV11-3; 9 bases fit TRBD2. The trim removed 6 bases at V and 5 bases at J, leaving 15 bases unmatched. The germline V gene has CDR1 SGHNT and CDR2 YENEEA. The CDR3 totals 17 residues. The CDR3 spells CASSPLAGIGVGDTQYF. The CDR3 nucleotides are TGTGCCAGCAGTCCTCTAGCGGGAATTGGCGTCGGAGATACGCAGTATTTT.